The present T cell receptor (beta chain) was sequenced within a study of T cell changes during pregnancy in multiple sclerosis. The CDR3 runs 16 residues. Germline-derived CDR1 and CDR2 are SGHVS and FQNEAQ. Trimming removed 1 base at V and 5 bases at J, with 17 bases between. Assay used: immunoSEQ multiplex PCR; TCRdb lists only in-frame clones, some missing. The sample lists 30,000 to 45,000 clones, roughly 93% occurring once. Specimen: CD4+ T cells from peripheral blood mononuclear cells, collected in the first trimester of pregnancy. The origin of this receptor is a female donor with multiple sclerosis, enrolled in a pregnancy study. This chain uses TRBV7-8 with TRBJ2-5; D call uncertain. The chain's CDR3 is CASSLVPTKLRETQYF. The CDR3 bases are TGTGCCAGCAGCTTAGTCCCGACAAAATTAAGGGAGACCCAGTACTTC.